This T cell receptor (beta chain) was recovered during a study of cytomegalovirus exposure and HLA in healthy donors. The PCR contained 60 Vbeta and 13 Jbeta primers. Only in-frame clones appear in the TCRdb table, and some are missing; sequencing was by immunoSEQ multiplex PCR. Of about 120,000 clones detected, 77% appear once; the ten largest clones hold 5.8%. The CDR3 has 14 residues. Trimming took 2 bases from V and 8 from J; bases not matched to a gene: 4. Germline V CDR1 and CDR2: GTSNPN, SVGIG (reference sequence). The specimen was PBMCs. The sequence came from a man aged 18-30 years in good health and CMV-seropositive. The rearrangement joins TRBV30 to TRBJ2-1; TRBD2 matches 12 bases. The CDR3: CAWSLTSGSDEQFF. In DNA, the CDR3 is TGTGCCTGGAGTTTGACTAGCGGGAGTGATGAGCAGTTCTTC. Drawing the rest from reference TRBV30 and TRBJ2-1, the complete variable domain is SQTIHQWPATLVQPVGSPLSLECTVEGTSNPNLYWYRQAAGRGLQLLFYSVGIGQISSEVPQNLSASRPQDRQFILSSKKLLLSDSGFYLCAWSLTSGSDEQFFGPGTRLTVL.